These 14 T cell receptor beta chains originate from one sample sequenced in a study of blood T cell repertoires in COVID-19 (dated by TCRdb to the early 2020s). Library generation was performed with the immunoSEQ multiplex PCR assay. TCRdb re-hosts the immuneACCESS table, in-frame sequences only. Its copies lack some clones; in the studies checked, an unresolved V gene accounts for under half of them, and the cause for the rest is not known. The table for this sample lists around 12,000 clones; around 90% of them were counted only once. Jointly, the top ten make up more than 20% of the sample. The sequencing sample was made of peripheral blood. The source is a human donor with active COVID-19. The donor label of this sample is uncertain.

In regard to this clone: The junction departs from the called germline gene at one end, perhaps through a read error. The rearrangement joins TRBV7-7 to TRBJ2-2; D remains ambiguous. CDR1 is SSHAT, CDR2 FNYEAQ, per germline (reference sequence). The CDR3 length is 13 residues. CDR3 in amino acids: CASSPDARGELFF. The CDR3 nucleotides read TGTGCTAGCAGCCCAGATGCCCGAGGGGAGCTGTTTTTT.

The chain has TRBV11-2 and TRBJ2-3; D is perhaps TRBD2 (6 bases). The V and J ends lost 3 bases and 11 bases respectively, with 9 bases between them. The germline gives CDR1 SGHAT, CDR2 FQNNGV. There are 11 residues in the CDR3. The CDR3 loop reads CASSFREKQYF. Written as DNA, the CDR3 is TGTGCCAGCAGCTTCCGGGAGAAGCAGTATTTT.

This clone has just one count. The chain couples TRBV19 to TRBJ2-1; tentatively, D is TRBD1 (6 bases). Germline V gene data show CDR1 as LNHDA and CDR2 as SQIVND (reference sequence). V gave up 6 bases and J gave up 1 base, with 13 bases separating them. The CDR3 is 15 amino acids. The CDR3 DNA reads as TGTGCCAGTAGCCGAACGCAGGGGTCCTACAATGAGCAGTTCTTC. It encodes CASSRTQGSYNEQFF. The full variable domain, with the rest looked up from reference TRBV19 and TRBJ2-1, is DGGITQSPKYLFRKEGQNVTLSCEQNLNHDAMYWYRQDPGQGLRLIYYSQIVNDFQKGDIAEGYSVSREKKESFPLTVTSAQKNPTAFYLCASSRTQGSYNEQFFGPGTRLTVL.

The chain joins TRBV21-1 to TRBJ2-2; the D call of TRBD1 is as the table states it, not checked on the DNA. TRBV21-1 is a pseudogene segment. The CDR3 consists of 17 residues. The CDR3 DNA is TGTGCCAGCAGCTCAGAAGGGGCGAAAGGGAACACCGGGGAGCTGTTTTTT. Its protein product is CASSSEGAKGNTGELFF.

The CDR3 loop reads CASSQDPAGGNEQFF. CDR3 coding DNA: TGCGCCAGCAGCCAAGATCCAGCGGGGGGAAATGAGCAGTTCTTC. V usage is TRBV4-1 and J usage is TRBJ2-1, with 9 bases fitting TRBD2. Germline V gene sequence: CDR1 MGHRA, CDR2 YSYEKL. The CDR3 consists of 15 residues. Trimming removed 0 bases from V and 7 bases from J; junction bases left unmatched: 4.

The V call is TRBV7-9, the J call TRBJ2-1; 11 bases line up with TRBD2. The germline CDR1 and CDR2 sequences are SEHNR and FQNEAQ (reference sequence). V was pared by 3 bases and J by 2 bases, with 6 bases of the junction left unmatched. There are 17 residues in the CDR3. The CDR3, as DNA: TGTGCCAGCAGCTTTGTTAGCGGGGGGGCCACCTACAATGAGCAGTTCTTC. Translated, it gives CASSFVSGGATYNEQFF.

CDR3 in amino acids: CASSTSQGEYGYTF. CDR3 DNA: TGTGCCAGCAGCACGTCACAGGGTGAATATGGCTACACCTTC. The chain joins TRBV5-4 to TRBJ1-2; D possibly corresponds to TRBD1 (6 bases). The germline V gene has CDR1 SGHNT and CDR2 YYREEE (reference sequence). This CDR3 has 14 residues. Trimming left V 4 bases short and J 5 bases short, with 15 bases between. The full variable domain, completed using reference TRBV5-4 and TRBJ1-2, is ETGVTQSPTHLIKTRGQQVTLRCSSQSGHNTVSWYQQALGQGPQFIFQYYREEENGRGNFPPRFSGLQFPNYSSELNVNALELDDSALYLCASSTSQGEYGYTFGSGTRLTVV.

The gene calls are TRBV2 and TRBJ2-2; D is unresolved. This CDR3 has 12 residues. V shed 7 bases and J shed 6 bases, with 9 bases lying between them. The germline V gene has CDR1 SNHLY and CDR2 FYNNEI. CDR3 sequence (DNA): TGTGCCAGCACTTCAGGCCCCGGGGAGCTGTTTTTT. The encoded protein is CASTSGPGELFF.

The chain employs TRBV5-4 and TRBJ1-1; D is unclear. With 0 bases removed from V and 1 base from J, the gap between germline ends came to 4 bases. Germline V gene data show CDR1 as SGHNT and CDR2 as YYREEE (reference sequence). CDR3 length: 13 residues. CDR3 sequence (DNA): TGTGCCAGCAGCTTGGCCCAGAACACTGAAGCTTTCTTT. This codes for CASSLAQNTEAFF.

This clone occurred a few times. The V call is TRBV6-2 or TRBV6-3, the J call TRBJ2-1; tentative D call: TRBD1 (6 bases). Deletions cut 3 bases from V and 0 bases from J, with 12 bases between. This CDR3 spans 16 amino acids. Looked up from germline, CDR1 is MNHEY and CDR2 is SVGEGT. The CDR3 sequence: CASSYYTGSSYNEQFF. The CDR3 bases are TGTGCCAGCAGTTATTACACAGGGAGCTCCTACAATGAGCAGTTCTTC.

The chain combines TRBV9 with TRBJ2-3, with TRBD2 identical over 9 bases. The CDR3 runs 12 residues. The J segment lost 6 bases and the V segment lost 6 bases, leaving 2 bases of the junction unmatched. The V gene's germline CDR1 is SGDLS and CDR2 YYNGEE. The CDR3 loop is CASTSGVDTQYF. The CDR3 DNA sequence: TGTGCCAGCACTAGCGGGGTGGATACGCAGTATTTT.

The chain has TRBV18 and TRBJ2-3; D remains unclear. Trimming shortened V by 2 bases and J by 0 bases, and 9 bases separated the two germline ends. The CDR3 has 15 residues. Germline assignment: CDR1 KGHSH and CDR2 LQKENI. The DNA for the CDR3 is TGTGCCAGCTCACCAGGGCCAGGCAGCACAGATACGCAGTATTTT. Its translation is CASSPGPGSTDTQYF.

This rearrangement joins TRBV5-1 to TRBJ2-5; 9 bases are a match to TRBD1. The germline V gene has CDR1 SGHRS and CDR2 YFSETQ. This CDR3 is 16 amino acids long. V lost 4 bases to trimming and J lost 5 bases; unmatched junction nucleotides: 12. This CDR3 reads CASSPAGQGNFETQYF. The CDR3 nucleotides read TGCGCCAGCAGCCCGGCCGGACAGGGGAATTTTGAGACCCAGTACTTC.

J is TRBJ2-1 and V is TRBV5-1; 7 bases match TRBD1. Trimming removed 7 bases from V and 0 bases from J; junction bases left unmatched: 4. The CDR3 runs to 14 residues. Germline CDR1 and CDR2: SGHRS and YFSETQ. DNA of the CDR3: TGCGCCAGCTCTAGGGACAGCTCCTACAATGAGCAGTTCTTC. Translated: CASSRDSSYNEQFF.